The sequence of this TCR beta chain was determined in a study of blood T cell repertoires in COVID-19. This clone has only a few counts. Here immunoSEQ multiplex PCR was the method, and the copy in TCRdb shows in-frame clones only, minus some. The table records about 250,000 clones, 80% to 90% of them present only once. The germline V gene has CDR1 LGHDT and CDR2 YNNKEL (reference sequence). The CDR3 consists of 16 residues. Trimming removed 5 bases from V and 5 bases from J; junction bases left unmatched: 9. The sequence was collected from a woman aged 25 to 45 with active or convalescent COVID-19. Specimen: peripheral blood. The chain combines TRBV3-1 (or the pseudogene TRBV3-2) with TRBJ1-4; 9 bases agree with TRBD1. The CDR3 DNA reads as TGTGCCAGCAGCTTTCGACAGGGGGGGATGAATGAAAAACTGTTTTTT. As protein: CASSFRQGGMNEKLFF.